A single sample gave rise to the 14 T cell receptor beta chains below, sequenced in a study of CD8+ T cells in alopecia areata. As the sequencing template, cDNA was produced by extracting RNA and reverse transcribing it. Using immunoSEQ multiplex PCR, the repertoire was profiled, and TCRdb retains in-frame clones only, with some absent. Of hundreds of thousands of clones in the sample, roughly two fifths were seen once. Stated treatment: oral pan-JAK inhibitor, 5-10 mg twice daily. Source: CD4+ T cells sorted from blood, taken at week 34, from a patient treated with tofacitinib. The source is a human donor with alopecia areata.

This clone came up many times. Other DNA sequences in the same sample also yield this CDR3. The chain employs TRBV5-1 and TRBJ2-3; no clear D. This CDR3 spans 14 amino acids. Germline loops: CDR1 SGHRS, CDR2 YFSETQ. V was cut by 0 bases and J by 2 bases, with 7 bases left in between. This CDR3 is CASSLEQLTDTQYF. As DNA, the CDR3 is TGCGCCAGCAGCTTGGAACAGCTCACAGATACGCAGTATTTT.

For this clone: The same CDR3 also results from other DNA sequences found in this sample. The V and J genes are TRBV6-5 and TRBJ2-7; D not certain. From germline, CDR1 is MNHEY and CDR2 SVGAGI. This CDR3 region has 12 residues. The V gene lost 4 bases and the J gene lost 6 bases, with 10 bases spanning the gap. CDR3 in DNA: TGTGCCAGCAGTTCAACCTCGGGCGAGCAGTACTTC. Its protein is CASSSTSGEQYF.

This clone was seen only a few times. The CDR3 protein is CSVNAFQGEEQYF. DNA of the CDR3: TGCAGCGTTAACGCCTTCCAAGGGGAGGAGCAGTACTTC. The chain recombines TRBV29-1 with TRBJ2-7; D might be TRBD1 or TRBD2, each matching 5 bases. This CDR3 has 13 amino acids. Trimming stripped 5 bases from V and 7 bases from J, with 18 bases between. Looked up from germline, CDR1 is SQVTM and CDR2 is ANQGSEA.

This clone has more than one count but fewer than ten. The chain uses TRBV5-1 and TRBJ2-7; no clear D. Trimming left V 0 bases short and J 2 bases short, with 12 bases between. This CDR3 comprises 15 residues. The germline V gene encodes CDR1 SGHRS and CDR2 YFSETQ. Written as DNA, the CDR3 is TGCGCCAGCAGCTTGGCGGTGAGTCCAGCCTACGAGCAGTACTTC. Translating gives CASSLAVSPAYEQYF. Looking up the rest from reference TRBV5-1 and TRBJ2-7 gives the full variable domain: KAGVTQTPRYLIKTRGQQVTLSCSPISGHRSVSWYQQTPGQGLQFLFEYFSETQRNKGNFPGRFSGRQFSNSRSEMNVSTLELGDSALYLCASSLAVSPAYEQYFGPGTRLTVT.

V is TRBV27 and J is TRBJ2-7; TRBD1 aligns across 7 bases. The CDR3 runs 14 residues. Germline CDR1 and CDR2: MNHEY and SMNVEV (reference sequence). J gave up 5 bases and V 6 bases, and 10 bases lay outside the gene matches. CDR3 nucleotide sequence: TGTGCCAGCAGAGACAGGGCTCTAGGTCACGAGCAGTACTTC. As protein: CASRDRALGHEQYF.

This clone showed up just a few times. The CDR3 region has the DNA TGCGCCAGCAGCCAAGTTCTTTCCACAGATACGCAGTATTTT. Its translation is CASSQVLSTDTQYF. The chain joins TRBV4-1 to TRBJ2-3, with unresolved D. In germline, CDR1 is MGHRA, CDR2 YSYEKL. The length of the CDR3 is 14 residues. Trimming took 1 base from V and 2 from J, leaving 7 bases between them.

Only a few counts were recorded for this clone. This chain connects TRBV2 to TRBJ2-7, with a tentative D call TRBD1 (6 bases). The V gene lost 2 bases and the J gene lost 3 bases, with 11 bases spanning the gap. The CDR3 has 14 amino acids. Germline V CDR1 and CDR2: SNHLY, FYNNEI. The CDR3 DNA reads as TGTGCCAGCAGTGAAACGGAGACAGGCTACGAGCAGTACTTC. It specifies CASSETETGYEQYF.

This rearrangement joins TRBV10-3 to TRBJ2-4; 12 bases line up with TRBD2. The V gene's germline CDR1 is ENHRY and CDR2 SYGVKD. This CDR3 comprises 19 residues. The V and J ends lost 5 bases and 7 bases, in that order; junction bases with no gene match: 18. The CDR3 DNA reads as TGTGCCATCAGTTTGTTACTAGCGGGAGGAAATATGGCGGCGAACATTCAGTACTTC. Its translation is CAISLLLAGGNMAANIQYF.

CDR3 nucleotide sequence: TGCAGCGCACCCCTAGCGCCCGCCTACAATGAGCAGTTCTTC. It encodes CSAPLAPAYNEQFF. The V and J genes are TRBV29-1 and TRBJ2-1, with D possibly matching TRBD2 (6 bases). The germline CDR1 and CDR2 sequences are SQVTM and ANQGSEA. The CDR3 runs to 14 residues. Trimming stripped 7 bases from V and 2 bases from J, with 15 bases between.

A word on this clone: At one boundary the junction diverges from the germline segment, which might be a read error. This chain joins TRBV2 and TRBJ2-1; 9 nucleotides agree with TRBD2. CDR1 is SNHLY, CDR2 FYNNEI, per germline. The CDR3 covers 17 residues. The CDR3 sequence: CASSPRFSGSFYIEQFF. In DNA form, the CDR3 reads TGTGCCAGCAGTCCGCGTTTTAGCGGGAGTTTTTACATTGAGCAGTTCTTC.

The table lists this clone with many counts. This chain uses TRBV4-1 with TRBJ1-1; D might be TRBD1 (5 bases). Germline V gives CDR1 MGHRA, CDR2 YSYEKL. Trimming pared 1 base from V and 6 bases from J, leaving 18 bases between. The CDR3 consists of 16 residues. The CDR3 reads CASSQVSFQGSPEAFF. CDR3 sequence (DNA): TGCGCCAGCAGCCAAGTTTCTTTTCAGGGTAGCCCTGAAGCTTTCTTT.

The chain couples TRBV5-1 to TRBJ2-5; D is undetermined. The germline V and J ends were trimmed by 4 bases and 2 bases, with 12 bases remaining between them. CDR3 length: 14 amino acids. The germline V gene encodes CDR1 SGHRS and CDR2 YFSETQ. The CDR3 region has the DNA TGCGCCAGCAGCGTTACCCAATCACAAGAGACCCAGTACTTC. It translates to CASSVTQSQETQYF.

This clone was counted between two and nine times. V gene TRBV5-1 combines with J gene TRBJ1-2, with unresolved D. This CDR3 spans 13 amino acids. Germline V gene lookup returns CDR1 SGHRS and CDR2 YFSETQ. V lost 1 base, J lost 7 bases, and 11 bases lay in between. For the CDR3, the DNA is TGCGCCAGCAGCTTGAGCTGGGAGTTTGGCTACACCTTC. Its translation: CASSLSWEFGYTF.

The rearrangement uses TRBV5-4 and TRBJ2-1; 10 bases fit TRBD2. Germline CDR1 reads SGHNT; CDR2 reads YYREEE (reference sequence). This CDR3 has 17 amino acids. The junction had 7 bases not matched to a gene; V was cut back by 0 bases and J by 4 bases. CDR3 region: CASSLVGLAGVYNEQFF. For the CDR3, the DNA is TGTGCCAGCAGCTTGGTGGGGCTAGCGGGAGTGTACAATGAGCAGTTCTTC.